This record concerns one T cell receptor (beta chain) sequence. The antigen is undetermined. These data belong to a study of blood T cells in healthy people across ages. General study results and limits: The unknown donor CMV status may have confounded expanded clonotype changes. Both higher diversity and more naive CD4+ cells marked long-lived donors when set against aged donors.

A second PCR, run for roughly 7 to 12 cycles, used a sample-barcoded 5' primer plus a J-beta primer mix. Each sample provided no less than 3 million CDR3-containing paired-end reads. TCRdb reprocessed the 5' RACE reads with MiXCR, giving one entry per CDR3 protein. The profile shows about 1.5 million distinct CDR3 sequences, 40% to 45% of them singletons. Sequences were obtained from blood. The sequence was obtained from a woman younger than 35 in good health.

The CDR3 sequence: CASSLGGGHQETQYF. The CDR3 region has the DNA TGTGCCAGCAGCTTAGGGGGCGGCCACCAAGAGACCCAGTACTTC. The V gene is TRBV7-2, the J gene TRBJ2-5, with D maybe TRBD1 (5 bases). There are 15 residues in the CDR3. V shed 1 base and J shed 0 bases, with 9 bases lying between them. Germline CDR1 and CDR2: SGHTA and FQGNSA.